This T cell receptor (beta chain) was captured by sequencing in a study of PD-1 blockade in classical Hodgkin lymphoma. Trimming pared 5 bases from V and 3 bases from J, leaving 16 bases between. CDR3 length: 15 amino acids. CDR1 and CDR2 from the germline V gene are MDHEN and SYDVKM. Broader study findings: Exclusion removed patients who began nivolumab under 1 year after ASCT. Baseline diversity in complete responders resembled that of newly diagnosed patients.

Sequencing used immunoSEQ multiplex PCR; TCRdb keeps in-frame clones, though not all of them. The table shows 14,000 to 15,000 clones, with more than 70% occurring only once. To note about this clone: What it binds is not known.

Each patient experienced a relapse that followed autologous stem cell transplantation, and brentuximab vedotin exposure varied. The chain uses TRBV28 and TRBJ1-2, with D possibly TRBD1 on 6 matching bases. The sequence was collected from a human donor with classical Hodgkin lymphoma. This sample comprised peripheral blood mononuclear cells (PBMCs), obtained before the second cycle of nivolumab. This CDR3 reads CASSPQGREDYGYTF. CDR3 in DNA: TGTGCCAGCAGTCCACAGGGACGCGAGGACTATGGCTACACCTTC.